This T cell receptor (beta chain) was retrieved from a study of cytomegalovirus exposure and HLA in healthy donors. PCR was performed using 60 Vbeta and 13 Jbeta primers. Profiling relied on immunoSEQ multiplex PCR, and the TCRdb table lists in-frame clones only, not all of them. The sample contains 150,000 to 200,000 clones, about four fifths of which appear only once. The sequence was collected from a woman aged 50 to 60 in good health and CMV-seropositive. Material: PBMCs.

Here the CDR3 reads CATSRELAGQGDGYTF. CDR3 coding DNA: TGTGCCACCAGCAGAGAATTAGCGGGACAGGGTGATGGCTACACCTTC. The chain links TRBV15 to TRBJ1-2, with 9 bases aligning to TRBD1. The trim removed 0 bases at V and 6 bases at J, leaving 8 bases unmatched. The CDR3 extends over 16 amino acids. The germline gives CDR1 LNHNV, CDR2 YYDKDF (reference sequence).